This paragraph reports one TCR beta chain. Its antigen is as yet unknown. The data were taken from a study of cytomegalovirus exposure and HLA in healthy donors. Study details: About 85 million unique TCR sequences came from HLA-typed donors in an early release.

Germline values: CDR1 KGHSH, CDR2 LQKENI. The CDR3 is 15 amino acids. Trimming took 3 bases from V and 4 from J, leaving 13 bases between them. Overall study findings and caveats: High sensitivity and specificity were reportedly achieved when the classifier diagnosed cytomegalovirus status. It has been reported that TCR beta sequences accurately predicted the HLA-A and HLA-B alleles of most subjects. Later analysis indicated greater clonal expansion among HLA-associated TCR beta chains than among equally common other chains.

Vbeta (60) and Jbeta (13) primers were used in the PCR. The method was immunoSEQ multiplex PCR; TCRdb's version includes in-frame clones alone and lacks a portion of them. The sample holds 150,000 to 200,000 clones; around 80% are singletons and the top ten take 1.4%. The TCR originated in a young man in good health and CMV-seronegative. The sample was PBMCs. The chain recombines TRBV18 with TRBJ1-5, with a possible D match to TRBD1 (5 bases). Here the CDR3 DNA reads TGTGCCAGCTCACCGGGAGGACATGGGAATCAGCCCCAGCATTTT. This gives the protein CASSPGGHGNQPQHF.